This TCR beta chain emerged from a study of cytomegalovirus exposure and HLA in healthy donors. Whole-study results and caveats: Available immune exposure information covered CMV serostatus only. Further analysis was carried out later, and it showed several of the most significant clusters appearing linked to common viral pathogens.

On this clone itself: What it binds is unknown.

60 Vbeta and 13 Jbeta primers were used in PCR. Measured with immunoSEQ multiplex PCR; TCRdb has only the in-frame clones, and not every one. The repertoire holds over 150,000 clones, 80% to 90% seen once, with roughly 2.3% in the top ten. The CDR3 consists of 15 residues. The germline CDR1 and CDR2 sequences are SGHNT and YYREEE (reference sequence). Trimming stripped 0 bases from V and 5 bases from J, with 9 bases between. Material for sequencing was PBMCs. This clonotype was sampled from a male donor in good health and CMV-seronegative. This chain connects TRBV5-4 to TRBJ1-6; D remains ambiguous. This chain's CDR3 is CASSLGATNNSPLHF. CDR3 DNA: TGTGCCAGCAGCTTGGGCGCTACCAATAATTCACCCCTCCACTTT.